The source of this T cell receptor (beta chain) is a study of blood T cell repertoires in COVID-19. Study-level information: Samples representing acute and convalescent COVID-19 were sourced from the United States, Italy and Spain.

Assay used: immunoSEQ multiplex PCR; TCRdb lists only in-frame clones, some missing. This sample carries 200,000 to 250,000 clones, about 82% of them seen once, and the ten largest clones take around 2.1%. Symptom resolution, clearance, or two negative PCRs marked the recovered donors of Cohort 3. The germline V gene has CDR1 SGHTA and CDR2 FQGNSA. The CDR3 loop spans 13 amino acids. Trimming took 2 bases from V and 2 from J, leaving 6 bases between them. This clone was picked up one time. The sequence was collected from a woman aged 50 to 60 who had recovered from COVID-19. The chain is built from TRBV7-2 and TRBJ1-2; D gene uncertain. Sequenced input: PBMCs or T cells enriched from blood (not recorded which). CDR3 nucleotides: TGTGCCAGCAGCTTATACCGGAACTATGGCTACACCTTC. Amino acids: CASSLYRNYGYTF.